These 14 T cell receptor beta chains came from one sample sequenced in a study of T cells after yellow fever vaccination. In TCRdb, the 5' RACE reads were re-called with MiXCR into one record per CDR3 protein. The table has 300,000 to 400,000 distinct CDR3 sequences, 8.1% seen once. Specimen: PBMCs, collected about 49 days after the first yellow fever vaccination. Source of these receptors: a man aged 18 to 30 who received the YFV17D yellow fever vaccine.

Here the CDR3 DNA reads TGTGCCAGCAGCCTGGGGACTAGCGGGGGGTTTCAAGAGACCCAGTACTTC. Translating gives CASSLGTSGGFQETQYF. This sequence joins TRBV5-6 and TRBJ2-5; TRBD2 matches at 15 bases. This CDR3 is 17 amino acids long. The V gene's germline CDR1 is SGHDT and CDR2 YYEEEE. Trimming removed 4 bases from V and 2 bases from J; junction bases left unmatched: 6.

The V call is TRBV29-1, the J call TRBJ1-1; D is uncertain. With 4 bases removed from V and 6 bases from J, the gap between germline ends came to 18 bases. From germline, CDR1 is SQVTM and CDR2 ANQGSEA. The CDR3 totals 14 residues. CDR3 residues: CSVGGLRLRPEAFF. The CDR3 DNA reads TGCAGCGTTGGGGGTTTGCGGTTACGTCCTGAAGCTTTCTTT.

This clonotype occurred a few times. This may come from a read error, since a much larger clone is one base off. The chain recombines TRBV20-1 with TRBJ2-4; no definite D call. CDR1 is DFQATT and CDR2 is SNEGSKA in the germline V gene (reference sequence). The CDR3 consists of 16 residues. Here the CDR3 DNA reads TGCTGTGCTAGAGATCCCATGTCGCTAGCCAAAAACATTCAGTACTTC. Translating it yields CCARDPMSLAKNIQYF.

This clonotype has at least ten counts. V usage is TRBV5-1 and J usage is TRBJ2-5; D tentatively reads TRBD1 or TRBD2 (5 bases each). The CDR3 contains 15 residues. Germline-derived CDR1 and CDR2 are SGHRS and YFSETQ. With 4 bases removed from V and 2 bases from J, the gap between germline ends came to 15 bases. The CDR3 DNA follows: TGCGCCAGCAGCCTGGGAGAGGGACGGCAAGAGACCCAGTACTTC. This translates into CASSLGEGRQETQYF.

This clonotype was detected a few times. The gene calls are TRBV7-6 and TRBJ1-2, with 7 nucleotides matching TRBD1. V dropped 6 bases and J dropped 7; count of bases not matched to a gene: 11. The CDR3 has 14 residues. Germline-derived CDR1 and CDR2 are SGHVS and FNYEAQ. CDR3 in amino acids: CASSPYTGASGYTF. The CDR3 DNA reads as TGTGCCAGCAGTCCTTATACAGGGGCTAGTGGCTACACCTTC.

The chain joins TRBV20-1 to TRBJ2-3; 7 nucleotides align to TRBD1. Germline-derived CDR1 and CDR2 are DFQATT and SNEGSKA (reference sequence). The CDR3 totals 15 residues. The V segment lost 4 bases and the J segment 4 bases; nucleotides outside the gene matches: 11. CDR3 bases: TGCAGTGCTATCCAGACAGGGTTTGTGGCAGATACGCAGTATTTT. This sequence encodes CSAIQTGFVADTQYF.

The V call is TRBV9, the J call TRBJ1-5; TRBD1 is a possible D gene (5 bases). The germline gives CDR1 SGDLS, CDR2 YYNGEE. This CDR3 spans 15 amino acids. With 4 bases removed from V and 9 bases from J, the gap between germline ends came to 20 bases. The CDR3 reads CASSPRAGINSPQHF. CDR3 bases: TGTGCCAGCAGCCCAAGGGCAGGGATTAACTCGCCCCAGCATTTT.

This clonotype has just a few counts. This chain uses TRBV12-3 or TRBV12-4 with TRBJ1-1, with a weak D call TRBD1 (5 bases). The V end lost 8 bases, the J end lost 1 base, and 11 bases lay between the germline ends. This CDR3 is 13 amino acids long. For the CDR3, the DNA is TGTGCCAGCGGCGGGGGACCGAACACTGAAGCTTTCTTT. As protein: CASGGGPNTEAFF.

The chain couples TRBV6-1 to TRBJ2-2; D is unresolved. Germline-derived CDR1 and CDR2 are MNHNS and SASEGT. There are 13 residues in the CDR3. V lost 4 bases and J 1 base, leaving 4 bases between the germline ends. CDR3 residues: CASSAVNTGELFF. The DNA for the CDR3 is TGTGCCAGCAGTGCGGTGAACACCGGGGAGCTGTTTTTT.

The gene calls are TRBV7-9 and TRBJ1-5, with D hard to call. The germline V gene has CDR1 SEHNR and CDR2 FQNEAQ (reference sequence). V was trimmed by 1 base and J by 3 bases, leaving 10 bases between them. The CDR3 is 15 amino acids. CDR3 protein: CASSLGFGHNQPQHF. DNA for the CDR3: TGTGCCAGCAGCTTAGGTTTTGGGCACAATCAGCCCCAGCATTTT.

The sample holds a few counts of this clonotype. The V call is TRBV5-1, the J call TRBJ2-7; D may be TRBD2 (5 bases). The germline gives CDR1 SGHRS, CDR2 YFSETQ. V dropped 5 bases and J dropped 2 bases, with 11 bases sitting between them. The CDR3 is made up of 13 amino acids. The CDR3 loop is CASSPGVAYEQYF. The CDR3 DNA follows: TGCGCCAGCAGTCCCGGGGTCGCCTACGAGCAGTACTTC.

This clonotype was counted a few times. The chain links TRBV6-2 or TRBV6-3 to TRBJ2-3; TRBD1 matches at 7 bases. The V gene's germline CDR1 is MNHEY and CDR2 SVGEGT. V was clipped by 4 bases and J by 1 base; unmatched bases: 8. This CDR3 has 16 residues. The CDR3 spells CASSSRTGKGTDTQYF. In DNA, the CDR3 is TGTGCCAGCAGTTCACGGACAGGCAAAGGCACAGATACGCAGTATTTT.

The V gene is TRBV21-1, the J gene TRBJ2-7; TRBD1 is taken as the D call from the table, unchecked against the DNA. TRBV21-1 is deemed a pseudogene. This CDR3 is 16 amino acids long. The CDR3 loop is CASSKVRSRGFYEQYV. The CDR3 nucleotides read TGTGCCAGCAGCAAAGTTCGTAGCAGGGGGTTCTACGAGCAGTACGTC.

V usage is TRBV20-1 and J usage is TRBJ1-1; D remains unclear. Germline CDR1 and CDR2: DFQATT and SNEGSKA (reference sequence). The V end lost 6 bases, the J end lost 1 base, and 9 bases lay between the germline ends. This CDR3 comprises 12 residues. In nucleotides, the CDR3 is TGCAGTGCACCGTTCGAGAACACTGAAGCTTTCTTT. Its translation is CSAPFENTEAFF.